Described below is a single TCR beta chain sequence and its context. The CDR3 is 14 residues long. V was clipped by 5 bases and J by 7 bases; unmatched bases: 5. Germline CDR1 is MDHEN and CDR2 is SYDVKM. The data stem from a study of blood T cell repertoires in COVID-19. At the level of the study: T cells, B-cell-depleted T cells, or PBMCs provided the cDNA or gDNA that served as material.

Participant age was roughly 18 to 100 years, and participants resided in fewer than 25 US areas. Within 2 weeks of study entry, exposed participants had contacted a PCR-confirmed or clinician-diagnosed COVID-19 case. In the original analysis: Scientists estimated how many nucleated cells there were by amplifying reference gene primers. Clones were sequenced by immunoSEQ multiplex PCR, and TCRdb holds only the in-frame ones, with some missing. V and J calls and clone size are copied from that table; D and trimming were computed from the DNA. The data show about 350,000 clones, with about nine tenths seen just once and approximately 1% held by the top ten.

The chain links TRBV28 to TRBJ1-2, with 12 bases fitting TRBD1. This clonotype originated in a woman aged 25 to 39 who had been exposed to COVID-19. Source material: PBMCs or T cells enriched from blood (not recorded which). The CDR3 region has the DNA TGTGCCAGCAGTACGGGACAGGGGGCTAGTGGCTACACCTTC. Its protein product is CASSTGQGASGYTF.